The T cell receptor (beta chain) under discussion was sequenced for a study of blood T cells in healthy people across ages. Between the trimmed V and J ends, which lost 7 bases and 5 bases, there was a span of 12 bases. This CDR3 comprises 13 residues. Looked up from germline, CDR1 is SEHNR and CDR2 is FQNEAQ (reference sequence). Study-wide results and limits: Leaving the PBMCs unsorted stopped any conclusive comparison of naive versus antigen-experienced cells.

The sample holds a few counts of this clonotype. As yet, its antigen is unknown. A second about 6 to 11 cycle PCR used barcoded and J-beta primers. TCRdb re-called the 5' RACE reads through MiXCR, storing one row per CDR3 protein. The sample yields around 1,000,000 distinct CDR3 sequences, 20% to 25% seen once. A further study also used this sample, focusing on T cells of mothers and their children. According to that study: For unrelated pairs as for related ones, thymic selection shapes TCR recombination output similarly.

This TCR was recovered from a girl aged 2-9 years in good health. The sample consisted of blood. The V call is TRBV7-9, the J call TRBJ2-1; D is unclear. Here the CDR3 DNA reads TGTGCCAGCACCTTGAGGTACAACAATGAGCAGTTCTTC. As protein: CASTLRYNNEQFF.